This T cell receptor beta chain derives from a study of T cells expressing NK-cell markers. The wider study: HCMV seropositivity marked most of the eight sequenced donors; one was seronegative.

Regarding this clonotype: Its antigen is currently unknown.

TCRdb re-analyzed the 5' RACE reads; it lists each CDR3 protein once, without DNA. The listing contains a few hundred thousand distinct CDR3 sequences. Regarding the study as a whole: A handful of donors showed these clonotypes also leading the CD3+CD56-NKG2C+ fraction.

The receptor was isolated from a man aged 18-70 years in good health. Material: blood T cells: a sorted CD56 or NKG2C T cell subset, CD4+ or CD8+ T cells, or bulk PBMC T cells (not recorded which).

CDR3 protein: CASSPEGPGGTEAFF. The V and J genes are TRBV5-1 and TRBJ1-1. This CDR3 spans 15 amino acids. Germline V lookup: CDR1 SGHRS, CDR2 YFSETQ.